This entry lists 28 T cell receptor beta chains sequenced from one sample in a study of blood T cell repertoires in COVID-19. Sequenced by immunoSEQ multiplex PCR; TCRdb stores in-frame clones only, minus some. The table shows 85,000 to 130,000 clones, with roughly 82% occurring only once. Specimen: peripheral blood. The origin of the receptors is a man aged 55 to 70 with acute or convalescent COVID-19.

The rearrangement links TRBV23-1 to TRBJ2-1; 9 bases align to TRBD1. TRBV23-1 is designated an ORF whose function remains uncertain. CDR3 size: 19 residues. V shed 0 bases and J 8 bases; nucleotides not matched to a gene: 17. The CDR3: CASSQSSGSEGDREDEQFF. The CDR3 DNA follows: TGCGCCAGCAGTCAATCTTCCGGGAGCGAAGGGGACAGGGAGGATGAGCAGTTCTTC.

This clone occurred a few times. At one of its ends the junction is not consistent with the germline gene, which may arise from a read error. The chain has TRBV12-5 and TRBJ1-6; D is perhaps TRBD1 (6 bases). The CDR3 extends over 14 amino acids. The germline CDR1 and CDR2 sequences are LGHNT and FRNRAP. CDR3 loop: CASGLTFLKDRFYF. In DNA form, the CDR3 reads TGTGCTAGTGGTTTGACCTTTTTAAAGGACAGATTCTACTTT.

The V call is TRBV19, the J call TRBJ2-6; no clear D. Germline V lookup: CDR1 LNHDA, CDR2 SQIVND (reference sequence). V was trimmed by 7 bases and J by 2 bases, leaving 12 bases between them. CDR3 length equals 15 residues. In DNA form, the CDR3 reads TGTGCCAGTAACTCCGGAGAAGCTGGGGCCAACGTCCTGACTTTC. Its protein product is CASNSGEAGANVLTF.

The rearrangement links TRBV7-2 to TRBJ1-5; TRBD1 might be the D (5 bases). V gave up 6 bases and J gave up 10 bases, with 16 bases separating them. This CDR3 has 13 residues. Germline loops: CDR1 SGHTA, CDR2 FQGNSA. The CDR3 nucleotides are TGTGCCAGCAGTACTAAGGGGTCACAACCCCAGCATTTT. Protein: CASSTKGSQPQHF.

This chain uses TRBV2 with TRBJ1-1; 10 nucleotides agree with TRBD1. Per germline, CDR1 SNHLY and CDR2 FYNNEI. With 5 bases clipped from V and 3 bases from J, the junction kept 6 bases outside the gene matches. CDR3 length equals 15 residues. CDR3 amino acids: CASSRQGASYTEAFF. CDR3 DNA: TGTGCCAGCAGTCGACAGGGGGCGAGTTACACTGAAGCTTTCTTT.

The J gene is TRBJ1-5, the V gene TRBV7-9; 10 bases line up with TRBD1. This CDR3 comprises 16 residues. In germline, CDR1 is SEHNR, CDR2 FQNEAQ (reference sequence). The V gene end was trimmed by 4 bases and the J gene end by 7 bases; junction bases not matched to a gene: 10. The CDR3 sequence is CASSYTDRGLGQPQHF. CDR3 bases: TGTGCCAGCAGCTACACCGACAGGGGGCTTGGCCAGCCCCAGCATTTT.

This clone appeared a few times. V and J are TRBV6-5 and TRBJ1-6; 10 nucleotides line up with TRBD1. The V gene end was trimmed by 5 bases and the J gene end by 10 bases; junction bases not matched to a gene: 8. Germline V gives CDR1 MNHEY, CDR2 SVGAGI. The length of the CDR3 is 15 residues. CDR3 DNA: TGTGCCAGCAGTACCGCCGGGACAGGGGCCTCACCCCTCCACTTT. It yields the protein CASSTAGTGASPLHF.

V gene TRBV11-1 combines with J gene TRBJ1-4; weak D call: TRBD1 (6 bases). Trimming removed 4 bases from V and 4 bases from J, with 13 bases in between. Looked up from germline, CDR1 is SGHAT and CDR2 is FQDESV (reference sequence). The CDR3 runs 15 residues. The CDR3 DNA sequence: TGTGCCAGCAGCTCAAGAGACAGGCATAATGAAAAACTGTTTTTT. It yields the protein CASSSRDRHNEKLFF.

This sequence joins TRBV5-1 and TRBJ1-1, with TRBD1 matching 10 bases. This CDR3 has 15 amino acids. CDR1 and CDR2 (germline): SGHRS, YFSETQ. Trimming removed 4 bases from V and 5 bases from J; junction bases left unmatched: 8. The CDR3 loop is CASSETGGAGTEAFF. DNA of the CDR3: TGCGCCAGCAGCGAGACAGGGGGCGCGGGGACTGAAGCTTTCTTT.

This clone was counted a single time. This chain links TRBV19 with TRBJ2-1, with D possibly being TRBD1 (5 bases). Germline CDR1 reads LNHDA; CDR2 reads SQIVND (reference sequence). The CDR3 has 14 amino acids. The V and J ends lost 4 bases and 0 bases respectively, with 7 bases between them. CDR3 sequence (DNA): TGTGCCAGTAGTACAGGGTCCTCCTACAATGAGCAGTTCTTC. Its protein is CASSTGSSYNEQFF.

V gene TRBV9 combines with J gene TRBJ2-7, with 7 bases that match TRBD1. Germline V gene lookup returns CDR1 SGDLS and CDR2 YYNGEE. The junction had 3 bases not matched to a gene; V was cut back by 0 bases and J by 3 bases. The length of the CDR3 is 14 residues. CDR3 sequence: CASSVGDRFYEQYF. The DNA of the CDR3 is TGTGCCAGCAGCGTAGGGGACAGATTCTACGAGCAGTACTTC.

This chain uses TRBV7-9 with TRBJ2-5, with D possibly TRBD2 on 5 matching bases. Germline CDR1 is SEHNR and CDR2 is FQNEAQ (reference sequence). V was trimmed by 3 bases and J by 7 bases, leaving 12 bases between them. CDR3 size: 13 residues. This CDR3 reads CASSFGRERTQYF. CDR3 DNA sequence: TGTGCCAGCAGCTTTGGAAGGGAGAGGACCCAGTACTTC. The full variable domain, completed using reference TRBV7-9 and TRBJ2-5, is DTGVSQNPRHKITKRGQNVTFRCDPISEHNRLYWYRQTLGQGPEFLTYFQNEAQLEKSRLLSDRFSAERPKGSFSTLEIQRTEQGDSAMYLCASSFGRERTQYFGPGTRLLVL.

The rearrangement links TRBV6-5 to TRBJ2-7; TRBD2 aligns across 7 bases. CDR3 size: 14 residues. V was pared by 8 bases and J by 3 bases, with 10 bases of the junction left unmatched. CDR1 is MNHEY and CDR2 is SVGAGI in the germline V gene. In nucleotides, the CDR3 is TGTGCCAGCCTCAAGAGGGGAGGGGTCTACGAGCAGTACTTC. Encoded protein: CASLKRGGVYEQYF.

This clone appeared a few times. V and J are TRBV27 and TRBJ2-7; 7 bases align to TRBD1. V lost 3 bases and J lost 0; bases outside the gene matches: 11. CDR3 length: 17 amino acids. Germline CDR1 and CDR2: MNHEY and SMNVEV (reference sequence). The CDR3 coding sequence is TGTGCCAGCAGTTTGAGGGGGCACCTCGCCCTCTCCTACGAGCAGTACTTC. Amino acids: CASSLRGHLALSYEQYF.

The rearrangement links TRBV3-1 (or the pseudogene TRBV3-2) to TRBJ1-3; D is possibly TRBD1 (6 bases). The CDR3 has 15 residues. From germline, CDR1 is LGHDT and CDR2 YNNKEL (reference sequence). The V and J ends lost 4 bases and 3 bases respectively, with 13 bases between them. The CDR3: CASSLGGAYGNTIYF. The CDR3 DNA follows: TGTGCCAGCAGCCTAGGGGGGGCATATGGAAACACCATATATTTT.

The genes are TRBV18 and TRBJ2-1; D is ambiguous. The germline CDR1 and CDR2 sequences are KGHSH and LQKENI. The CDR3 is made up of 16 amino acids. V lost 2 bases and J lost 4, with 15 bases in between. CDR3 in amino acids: CASSPNEVMEYNEQFF. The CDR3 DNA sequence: TGTGCCAGCTCACCAAATGAGGTGATGGAGTACAATGAGCAGTTCTTC.

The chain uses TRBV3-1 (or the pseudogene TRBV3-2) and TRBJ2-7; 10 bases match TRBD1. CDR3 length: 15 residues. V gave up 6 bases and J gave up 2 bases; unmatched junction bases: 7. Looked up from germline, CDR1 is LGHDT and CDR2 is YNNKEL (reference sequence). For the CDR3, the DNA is TGTGCCAGCAGTCGGAAGGGACAGGGGACCTACGAGCAGTACTTC. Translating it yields CASSRKGQGTYEQYF.

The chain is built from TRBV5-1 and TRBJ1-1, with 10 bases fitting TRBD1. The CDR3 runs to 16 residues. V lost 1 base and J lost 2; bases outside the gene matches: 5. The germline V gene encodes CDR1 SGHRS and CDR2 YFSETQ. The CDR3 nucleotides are TGCGCCAGCAGCTTGACCGGGACAGGGGACAACACTGAAGCTTTCTTT. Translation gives CASSLTGTGDNTEAFF.

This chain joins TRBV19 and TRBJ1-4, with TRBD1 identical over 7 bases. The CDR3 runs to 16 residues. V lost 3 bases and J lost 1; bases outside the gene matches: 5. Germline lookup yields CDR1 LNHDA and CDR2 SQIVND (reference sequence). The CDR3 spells CASSINRGLTNEKLFF. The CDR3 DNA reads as TGTGCCAGTAGTATCAACAGGGGTTTAACTAATGAAAAACTGTTTTTT.

CDR3: CASSAASGQSYNEQFF. The CDR3 DNA reads TGCGCCAGCAGCGCCGCTAGCGGCCAATCTTACAATGAGCAGTTCTTC. This chain uses TRBV5-1 with TRBJ2-1; 7 bases map to TRBD2. CDR3 length: 16 residues. The J segment lost 4 bases and the V segment lost 4 bases, leaving 11 bases of the junction unmatched. Germline CDR1 is SGHRS and CDR2 is YFSETQ.

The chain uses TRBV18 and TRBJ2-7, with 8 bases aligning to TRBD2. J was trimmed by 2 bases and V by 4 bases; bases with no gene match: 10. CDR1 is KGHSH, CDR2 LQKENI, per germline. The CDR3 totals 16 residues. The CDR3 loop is CASSQNSGTTAYEQYF. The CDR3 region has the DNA TGTGCCAGCTCACAAAATAGCGGGACTACTGCCTACGAGCAGTACTTC.

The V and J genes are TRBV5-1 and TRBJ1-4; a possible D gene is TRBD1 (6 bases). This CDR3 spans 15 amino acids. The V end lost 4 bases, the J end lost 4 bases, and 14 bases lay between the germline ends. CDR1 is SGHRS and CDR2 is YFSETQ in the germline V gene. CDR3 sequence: CASSGEQGDNEKLFF. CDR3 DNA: TGCGCCAGCAGCGGGGAACAGGGAGATAATGAAAAACTGTTTTTT.

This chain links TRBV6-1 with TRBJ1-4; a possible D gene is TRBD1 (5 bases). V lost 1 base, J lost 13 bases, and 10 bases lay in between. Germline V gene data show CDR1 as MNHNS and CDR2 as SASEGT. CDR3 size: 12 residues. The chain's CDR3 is CASSEVLQGLFF. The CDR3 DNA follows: TGTGCCAGCAGTGAAGTACTCCAGGGACTGTTTTTT.

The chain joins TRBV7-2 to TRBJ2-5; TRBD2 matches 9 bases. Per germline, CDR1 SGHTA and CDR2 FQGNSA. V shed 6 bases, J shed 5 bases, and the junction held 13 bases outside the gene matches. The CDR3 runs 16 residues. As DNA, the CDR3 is TGTGCCAGCAGTCGCACGAGAGCGGGAGGCAAGGAGACCCAGTACTTC. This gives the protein CASSRTRAGGKETQYF.

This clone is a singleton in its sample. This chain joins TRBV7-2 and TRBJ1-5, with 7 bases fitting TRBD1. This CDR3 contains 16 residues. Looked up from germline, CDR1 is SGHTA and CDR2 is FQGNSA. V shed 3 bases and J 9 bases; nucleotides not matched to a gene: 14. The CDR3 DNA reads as TGTGCCAGCAGCTTGGGACAGATAGCCCCAGGTGGGCCCCAGCATTTT. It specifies CASSLGQIAPGGPQHF.

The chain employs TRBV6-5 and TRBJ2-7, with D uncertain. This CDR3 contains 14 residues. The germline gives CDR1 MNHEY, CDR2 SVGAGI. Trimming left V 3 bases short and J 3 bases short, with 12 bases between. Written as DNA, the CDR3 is TGTGCCAGCAGTTATGGCAGGAACTTCTACGAGCAGTACTTC. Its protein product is CASSYGRNFYEQYF.

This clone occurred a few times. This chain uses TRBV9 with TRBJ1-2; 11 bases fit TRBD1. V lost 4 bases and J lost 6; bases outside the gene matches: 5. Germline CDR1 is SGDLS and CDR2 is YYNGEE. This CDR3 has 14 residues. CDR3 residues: CASSPRTGGDGYTF. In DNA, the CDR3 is TGTGCCAGCAGCCCCCGGACAGGGGGCGATGGCTACACCTTC.

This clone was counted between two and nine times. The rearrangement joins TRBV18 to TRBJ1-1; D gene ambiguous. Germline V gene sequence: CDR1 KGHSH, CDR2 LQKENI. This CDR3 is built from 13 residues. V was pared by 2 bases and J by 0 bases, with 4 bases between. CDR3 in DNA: TGTGCCAGCTCACCAATCATGAACACTGAAGCTTTCTTT. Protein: CASSPIMNTEAFF.